This T cell receptor (beta chain) was documented in a study of identical twins. Study-level results: Within twin pairs, the out-of-frame alpha sequences they shared showed excess low generation probability. Findings depended on cross-sectional statistics rather than tracking the same donors.

The length of the CDR3 is 16 residues. Germline CDR1 SGDLS, CDR2 YYNGEE. The V gene lost 0 bases and the J gene lost 4 bases, with 13 bases spanning the gap. From the 5' RACE reads, TCRdb called clonotypes with MiXCR, one entry per CDR3 protein. Of some 660,000 distinct CDR3 sequences detected, under 9% appear once; the ten largest clones hold 0.98%. This clonotype was recorded a few times. Its antigen is still unknown. Another study also made use of these data, one on yellow fever vaccine responses in identical twins.

This chain joins TRBV9 and TRBJ1-4; D gene ambiguous. This clonotype was sampled from a woman aged 18-29 years in good health. The sequenced material came from PBMCs. The CDR3 is CASSVDGGSVNEKLFF. The CDR3 DNA follows: TGTGCCAGCAGCGTAGACGGAGGGTCGGTTAATGAAAAACTGTTTTTT. Full variable domain (rest looked up from reference TRBV9 and TRBJ1-4): DSGVTQTPKHLITATGQRVTLRCSPRSGDLSVYWYQQSLDQGLQFLIQYYNGEERAKGNILERFSAQQFPDLHSELNLSSLELGDSALYFCASSVDGGSVNEKLFFGSGTQLSVL.